The rows below give T cell receptor beta chains drawn from one sample of a study of cytomegalovirus exposure and HLA in healthy donors. Assay: immunoSEQ multiplex PCR; the TCRdb copy retains only in-frame clones and omits some. The sample contains 95,000 to 150,000 clones, approximately 78% of which appear only once. Sequencing was performed on PBMCs. These receptors all stem from a woman aged 30 to 39 in good health and CMV-seronegative. The CDR3 runs from the conserved cysteine through the conserved F or W. A D gene is named only where the DNA matches it firmly. Rows give clone size only sometimes, using once, few, many, or a class for an expanded clone.

d_call,j_call,clone_size,v_call,cdr3_aa,cdr3_nt
TRBD1,TRBJ1-5,-,TRBV5-6,CASSLQGDQPQHF,TGTGCCAGCAGCTTACAGGGGGATCAGCCCCAGCATTTT
-,TRBJ2-2,-,TRBV11-3,CASSLGRDWGRVFF,TGTGCCAGCAGCTTAGGTCGGGACTGGGGACGGGTGTTTTTT
-,TRBJ1-3,-,TRBV13,CASSLVDSRNTIYF,TGTGCCAGCAGCTTAGTGGACAGCCGAAACACCATATATTTT
-,TRBJ1-6,-,TRBV6-1,CASRGTDMRLHF,TGTGCCAGCAGAGGTACGGACATGCGCCTCCACTTT
TRBD1,TRBJ1-4,-,TRBV7-9,CASSSGTVHEKLFF,TGTGCCAGCAGCTCCGGGACAGTACATGAAAAACTGTTTTTT
-,TRBJ2-2,-,TRBV7-7,CASSSSKAGGELFF,TGTGCTAGCAGCTCCTCTAAAGCGGGCGGGGAGCTGTTTTTT
-,TRBJ2-3,-,TRBV5-4,CASSPDWADTQYF,TGTGCCAGCAGTCCGGACTGGGCGGATACGCAGTATTTT
TRBD1,TRBJ2-1,-,TRBV7-2,CASSLVQGAYEQFF,TGTGCCAGCAGCTTAGTTCAGGGGGCATATGAGCAGTTCTTC
-,TRBJ2-4,-,TRBV10-3,CAISESEGLAKNIQYF,TGTGCCATCAGTGAGTCAGAGGGCTTAGCCAAAAACATTCAGTACTTC
-,TRBJ2-7,-,TRBV9,CASSEETTSSYEQYF,TGTGCCAGCAGCGAAGAGACAACGAGCTCCTACGAGCAGTACTTC
TRBD2,TRBJ2-2,-,TRBV11-2,CASSLGLAGGRSGELFF,TGTGCCAGCAGCTTAGGACTAGCGGGGGGTCGGTCCGGGGAGCTGTTTTTT
TRBD1,TRBJ1-2,-,TRBV7-8,CASSPRTGGFYGYTF,TGTGCCAGCAGCCCCCGGACAGGGGGTTTCTATGGCTACACCTTC
TRBD2,TRBJ2-3,-,TRBV30,CAWSFLAGGLNTQYF,TGTGCCTGGAGCTTCCTAGCGGGGGGGCTCAATACGCAGTATTTT
TRBD1,TRBJ2-4,-,TRBV2,CASSGTGGAKNIQYF,TGTGCCAGCAGTGGGACAGGGGGAGCCAAAAACATTCAGTACTTC
-,TRBJ1-1,-,TRBV9,CASSVAGGSTEAFF,TGTGCCAGCAGCGTAGCGGGGGGGAGTACTGAAGCTTTCTTT
TRBD2,TRBJ2-1,-,TRBV9,CASSALGLAGVNEQFF,TGTGCCAGCAGCGCCCTGGGACTAGCGGGAGTTAATGAGCAGTTCTTC
TRBD1,TRBJ1-5,-,TRBV7-8,CASSLGTGHSNQPQHF,TGTGCCAGCAGCCTCGGGACAGGCCATAGCAATCAGCCCCAGCATTTT
-,TRBJ2-7,-,TRBV19,CATARDTTYEQYF,TGTGCCACCGCCCGGGACACTACCTACGAGCAGTACTTC
TRBD1,TRBJ2-3,-,TRBV6-5,CASSRPGQVDTQYF,TGTGCCAGCAGTCGCCCGGGACAGGTGGATACGCAGTATTTT
-,TRBJ1-1,-,TRBV18,CASSPLPGNTEAFF,TGTGCCAGCTCACCCCTCCCCGGGAACACTGAAGCTTTCTTT
-,TRBJ2-5,few,TRBV15,CATSRDRGGETQYF,TGTGCCACCAGCAGAGATCGGGGAGGAGAGACCCAGTACTTC
-,TRBJ1-2,-,TRBV10-3,CAISGTNNYGYTF,TGTGCCATCAGTGGAACAAATAACTATGGCTACACCTTC
TRBD1,TRBJ1-2,-,TRBV6-5,CASGTGYFGYTF,TGTGCCAGCGGGACAGGGTATTTTGGCTACACCTTC
-,TRBJ2-5,-,TRBV4-2,CASSRDLQDRHF,TGTGCCAGCAGCCGCGACCTACAGGACCGACACTTC
-,TRBJ2-1,-,TRBV12-5,CASGLVLGTPSYNEQFF,TGTGCTAGTGGTTTGGTACTTGGGACACCTTCCTACAATGAGCAGTTCTTC
TRBD1,TRBJ2-2,-,TRBV18,CASSPPGTVLTGELFF,TGTGCCAGCTCACCACCGGGGACAGTTCTCACCGGGGAGCTGTTTTTT
-,TRBJ2-7,-,TRBV14,CASSQDLGPTYEQYF,TGTGCCAGCAGCCAAGATCTGGGGCCCACCTACGAGCAGTACTTC
-,TRBJ1-1,-,TRBV19,CASSVSLVSGGTEAFF,TGTGCCAGTAGTGTAAGCCTCGTATCGGGGGGCACTGAAGCTTTCTTT
-,TRBJ2-7,-,TRBV23-1,CASSHRDSRYYYEQYF,TGCGCCAGCAGTCATCGGGACTCCCGATACTACTACGAGCAGTACTTC
TRBD1,TRBJ1-2,-,TRBV6-5,CASSYGLTGESGYTF,TGTGCCAGCAGTTACGGGCTCACAGGGGAGAGTGGCTACACCTTC
-,TRBJ1-2,-,TRBV19,CASRTMTDSYYGYTF,TGTGCCAGTAGGACGATGACGGACAGCTACTATGGCTACACCTTC
-,TRBJ2-1,-,TRBV7-9,CASSPDNNEQFF,TGTGCCAGCAGCCCGGACAACAATGAGCAGTTCTTC
-,TRBJ2-3,-,TRBV5-1,CASSLGGGLSTDTQYF,TGCGCCAGCAGCCTGGGTGGCGGTCTTAGCACAGATACGCAGTATTTT
TRBD2,TRBJ2-2,-,TRBV30,CAWVAGGPSGELFF,TGTGCCTGGGTAGCGGGGGGGCCGTCCGGGGAGCTGTTTTTT
-,TRBJ1-1,once,TRBV4-1,CASSRYRSQNTEAFF,TGCGCCAGCAGCAGATACAGGAGCCAGAACACTGAAGCTTTCTTT
TRBD2,TRBJ2-1,-,TRBV7-6,CASSGSGGGALNEQFF,TGTGCCAGCAGTGGATCCGGCGGGGGGGCCTTGAATGAGCAGTTCTTC
-,TRBJ2-1,-,TRBV30,CAWRGGVGVVYNEQFF,TGTGCCTGGAGAGGAGGGGTGGGAGTAGTTTACAATGAGCAGTTCTTC
TRBD1,TRBJ2-2,-,TRBV7-6,CASSPRDRGGTGELFF,TGTGCCAGCAGCCCGAGGGACAGGGGAGGAACCGGGGAGCTGTTTTTT
-,TRBJ1-1,-,TRBV7-8,CASSSNRANTEAFF,TGTGCCAGCAGCTCCAACAGGGCGAACACTGAAGCTTTCTTT
TRBD2,TRBJ2-1,-,TRBV18,CASSSRGLAVNPSYNEQFF,TGTGCCAGCTCATCTCGAGGACTAGCGGTTAACCCATCCTACAATGAGCAGTTCTTC
TRBD1,TRBJ1-2,few,TRBV10-1,CASSDRQGSLVGYGYTF,TGCGCCAGCAGTGACCGACAGGGGAGCTTGGTCGGCTATGGCTACACCTTC
TRBD1,TRBJ1-2,-,TRBV13,CASSLPGQGRGYTF,TGTGCCAGCAGCTTACCGGGACAGGGTAGAGGCTACACCTTC
-,TRBJ1-1,once,TRBV30,CAWSGPGGEAFF,TGTGCCTGGAGTGGACCCGGGGGTGAAGCTTTCTTT
-,TRBJ1-1,-,TRBV5-1,CASSPQVGGTEAFF,TGCGCCAGCAGCCCTCAGGTAGGGGGAACTGAAGCTTTCTTT
TRBD2,TRBJ2-7,-,TRBV4-2,CASSQDWGLADSYEQYF,TGTGCCAGCAGCCAAGATTGGGGACTAGCGGATTCCTACGAGCAGTACTTC
TRBD2,TRBJ2-7,-,TRBV28,CASSELAGTYEQYF,TGTGCCAGCAGCGAACTAGCGGGAACCTACGAGCAGTACTTC
-,TRBJ2-7,-,TRBV5-8,CASSPGLPAVEQYF,TGTGCCAGCAGCCCGGGACTGCCAGCCGTAGAGCAGTACTTC
TRBD1,TRBJ1-1,-,TRBV6-5,CASSYSTGRAAEAFF,TGTGCCAGCAGTTACTCGACAGGGCGAGCGGCTGAAGCTTTCTTT
TRBD1,TRBJ1-1,-,TRBV5-1,CASPIEGARIAEAFF,TGCGCCAGCCCCATCGAGGGGGCGCGGATCGCTGAAGCTTTCTTT
-,TRBJ1-2,-,TRBV6-5,CASSYTTAYGYTF,TGTGCCAGCAGTTACACGACAGCCTATGGCTACACCTTC
-,TRBJ2-5,-,TRBV4-3,CASSQGRSRRETQYF,TGCGCCAGCAGCCAAGGGCGGTCCCGGCGGGAGACCCAGTACTTC
-,TRBJ1-2,-,TRBV6-6,CASSSSEYGYTF,TGTGCCAGCAGTTCCTCCGAGTATGGCTACACCTTC